This T cell receptor (beta chain) was recovered during a study of PD-1 blockade in mismatch repair-deficient tumors. Produced via immunoSEQ multiplex PCR; TCRdb's table is partial and in-frame only. This sample has about 34,000 clones, with 65% to 85% found just once. The sample consisted of PBMCs, taken 6 to 7 weeks after starting pembrolizumab. This receptor was obtained from an adult with mismatch repair-deficient cancer.

The DNA for the CDR3 is TGTGCCAGTAGTATAGGGGCAGACACAGATACGCAGTATTTT. Translated, it gives CASSIGADTDTQYF. The V gene is TRBV19, the J gene TRBJ2-3; D gene unclear. The V gene lost 1 base and the J gene lost 2 bases, with 7 bases spanning the gap. This CDR3 comprises 14 residues. Germline CDR1 reads LNHDA; CDR2 reads SQIVND (reference sequence).